Listed below are T cell receptor beta chains from one sample, sequenced in a study of shared clonotypes between healthy human individuals. The table came from immunoSEQ multiplex PCR; TCRdb's copy has only in-frame clones and leaves some out. The sample holds more than 1,200,000 clones, approximately 98.5% seen once. The sequenced material came from naive CD4+ T cells sorted from blood. The receptors shown here come from a man aged 30 to 45 in good health. Each CDR3 is given with its conserved first and last residue. A D gene is named only where the DNA matches it firmly. Clone size is shown for a subset of rows, as once, few, many or a class of expanded clone.

TRBV5-4	15	TRBJ2-7	.	.	TGTGCCAGCAGCCTAGACCGAGAAAAACCCTACGAGCAGTACTTC	CASSLDREKPYEQYF
TRBV5-1	13	TRBJ2-1	.	.	TGCGCCAGCAGCTTGGAGGGCCTCGGGGAGCAGTTCTTC	CASSLEGLGEQFF
TRBV9	17	TRBJ2-2	.	once	TGTGCCAGCAGCGTAGCTCGCTTGCGGGTGAACACCGGGGAGCTGTTTTTT	CASSVARLRVNTGELFF
TRBV5-6	16	TRBJ1-2	TRBD1	.	TGTGCCAGCAGCTTGAAACCGGGACAGGGCTTCTATGGCTACACCTTC	CASSLKPGQGFYGYTF
TRBV4-1	15	TRBJ2-2	.	.	TGCGCCAGCAGCCAAGGTATTCGGGGAGACGGGGAGCTGTTTTTT	CASSQGIRGDGELFF
TRBV6-1	15	TRBJ2-1	TRBD2	.	TGTGCCAGCAGTTTCCCGGGACTAGCAACCTTTGAGCAGTTCTTC	CASSFPGLATFEQFF
TRBV5-1	16	TRBJ1-3	TRBD1	.	TGCGCCAGCAGCCGGGACAGTACATCTTCTGGAAACACCATATATTTT	CASSRDSTSSGNTIYF
TRBV5-4	13	TRBJ2-5	.	.	TGTGCCAGCAGCCGGACAGAGGAAGAGACCCAGTACTTC	CASSRTEEETQYF
TRBV5-5	19	TRBJ2-1	.	.	TGTGCCAGCAGAACTCTAGTGGGTCCTAGCATGATCGACTACAATGAGCAGTTCTTC	CASRTLVGPSMIDYNEQFF
TRBV6-1	13	TRBJ2-7	TRBD1	.	TGTGCCAGCAGAGGGACAGGGACCGACGAGCAGTACTTC	CASRGTGTDEQYF